The rows below give T cell receptor beta chains drawn from one sample of a study of cytomegalovirus exposure and HLA in healthy donors. Sequencing used immunoSEQ multiplex PCR; TCRdb keeps in-frame clones, though not all of them. Of more than 70,000 clones listed, almost 97% are singletons. Specimen: PBMCs. The source of these receptors is a man younger than 30 in good health and CMV-seropositive. Both conserved end residues are part of each CDR3. D genes are given only for firm matches. Some rows mark clone size as missing; the rest say once, few, many or name a class of expanded clone.

>NA|once|TRBV4-1|TRBJ1-5
CASSQDSVTMAQPQHF
TGCGCCAGCAGCCAAGACTCCGTAACTATGGCTCAGCCCCAGCATTTT
>TRBD2|once|TRBV6-4|TRBJ2-1
CASTRGGEQFF
TGTGCCAGCACGCGGGGGGGTGAGCAGTTCTTC
>TRBD1|NA|TRBV29-1|TRBJ1-1
CSVAGGQRAFF
TGCAGCGTCGCGGGGGGACAGAGGGCTTTCTTT
>NA|NA|TRBV10-3|TRBJ2-5
CASQQAQETQYF
TGTGCCTCTCAGCAGGCTCAAGAGACCCAGTACTTC
>NA|NA|TRBV5-4|TRBJ1-4
CASSLGGGLTNEKLFF
TGTGCCAGCAGCCTTGGGGGGGGACTAACTAATGAAAAACTGTTTTTT
>NA|NA|TRBV6-1|TRBJ2-7
CASSEDPAGVEEQYF
TGTGCCAGCAGTGAAGATCCTGCAGGGGTCGAAGAGCAGTACTTC
>TRBD1|NA|TRBV6-5|TRBJ1-2
CASRSQGAGGYGYTF
TGTGCCAGCAGGTCACAGGGGGCCGGAGGATATGGCTACACCTTC
>NA|NA|TRBV14|TRBJ2-3
CASSQDLGSDTDTQYF
TGTGCCAGCAGCCAAGATCTCGGGAGCGACACAGATACGCAGTATTTT
>TRBD2|NA|TRBV5-1|TRBJ2-7
CASSFSGMGYEQYF
TGCGCCAGCAGCTTTAGCGGGATGGGGTACGAGCAGTACTTC
>TRBD2|NA|TRBV29-1|TRBJ2-2
CSVEEVGAGSTGELFF
TGCAGCGTTGAAGAGGTCGGAGCGGGGTCCACCGGGGAGCTGTTTTTT
>NA|NA|TRBV20-1|TRBJ2-5
CSANPQETQYF
TGCAGTGCTAATCCTCAAGAGACCCAGTACTTC
>NA|NA|TRBV6-5|TRBJ1-4
CASSGWTASYEKLFF
TGTGCCAGCAGTGGGTGGACAGCCAGCTATGAAAAACTGTTTTTT
>TRBD1|NA|TRBV2|TRBJ1-5
CASILGQGIDQPQHF
TGTGCCAGCATACTTGGACAGGGGATCGATCAGCCCCAGCATTTT
>TRBD1|NA|TRBV6-5|TRBJ2-7
CASSPGQGSYEQYF
TGTGCCAGCAGTCCGGGACAGGGCTCCTACGAGCAGTACTTC
>NA|NA|TRBV5-6|TRBJ2-7
CASSLETNEQYF
TGTGCCAGCAGCTTGGAGACTAACGAGCAGTACTTC